A selection of T cell receptor beta chains follows, all from one sample in a study of blood T cell repertoires in COVID-19. The method was immunoSEQ multiplex PCR; TCRdb's version includes in-frame clones alone and lacks a portion of them. The table has around 40,000 clones, about nine tenths seen once. Sequenced input: peripheral blood. These receptors were collected from a man in his 60s with active COVID-19. The CDR3 runs from the conserved cysteine through the conserved F or W. The D gene is left open where the match is weak.

D	V	J	DNA	CDR3
TRBD1	TRBV18	TRBJ2-7	TGTGCCAGCTCACCGACGAACAGGGGGCTTAGGAACGAGCAGTACTTC	CASSPTNRGLRNEQYF
-	TRBV4-1	TRBJ2-7	TGCGCCAGCAGCCCCGATCAGGGGTCCTACGAGCAGTACTTC	CASSPDQGSYEQYF
-	TRBV18	TRBJ1-1	TGTGCCAGCTCACCTTCAGTGGCGGGGAAGAACACTGAAGCTTTCTTT	CASSPSVAGKNTEAFF
-	TRBV5-1	TRBJ2-5	TGCGCCAGCAGCCCCACAGGTTCCACCCAGTACTTC	CASSPTGSTQYF
-	TRBV13	TRBJ2-7	TGTGCCAGCAGCGAGGGGGTTTACGAGCAGTACTTC	CASSEGVYEQYF
-	TRBV19	TRBJ1-1	TGTGCCACTCAAGGAGGGGCTGGGGCCACTGAAGCTTTCTTT	CATQGGAGATEAFF
TRBD2	TRBV28	TRBJ2-7	TGTGCCGTCCCGTGGGAGCGGGGATCCTACGAGCAGTACTTC	CAVPWERGSYEQYF
TRBD1	TRBV28	TRBJ1-1	TGTGCCACCCGACAGGGCATGAACACTGAAGCTTTCTTT	CATRQGMNTEAFF
TRBD1	TRBV30	TRBJ1-2	TGTGCCTGGAGTGTCCGACAGGGAAGCATCTATGGCTACACCTTC	CAWSVRQGSIYGYTF
-	TRBV18	TRBJ2-7	TGTGCCAGCTCACCTTGGGACAACTACGAGCAGTACTTC	CASSPWDNYEQYF
TRBD2	TRBV6-6	TRBJ2-1	TGTGCCAGCAGTCGGACTAGCGGGAGCAATGAGCAGTTCTTC	CASSRTSGSNEQFF